This T cell receptor beta chain originates from a study of blood T cell dynamics during melanoma immunotherapy. As for the study in general: Standard first-line treatment here was pembrolizumab or nivolumab plus ipilimumab in metastatic melanoma. Study-wide results and caveats: Whether repertoire-driving clones were melanoma-specific could not be determined.

Noted time point: pre-treatment baseline. Disease control meant complete response, partial response or stable disease at 12 weeks. Prior systemic cancer therapy, immunosuppressant use and other active malignancies excluded patients. Details on this clone: The antigen remains undetermined.

Repertoires were generated with immunoSEQ multiplex PCR, while TCRdb's copy carries only in-frame clones and drops some. The sample records roughly 23,000 clones, roughly 91% being singletons. The V end was cut by 6 bases, the J end by 4 bases, with 18 bases between. CDR3 length equals 15 residues. Germline CDR1 is SQVTM and CDR2 is ANQGSEA. The sequences come from blood, collected from a patient treated with checkpoint blockade. V gene TRBV29-1 combines with J gene TRBJ2-2; D is possibly TRBD1 (5 bases). This receptor was taken from a human donor with melanoma. The CDR3 here is CSVKGPGSGTGELFF. As DNA, the CDR3 is TGCAGCGTCAAAGGGCCAGGGTCGGGCACCGGGGAGCTGTTTTTT.